This T cell receptor beta chain was sequenced in a study of shared clonotypes between healthy human individuals. Study conclusions and caveats: Naive CD4 clonotypes overlapped across a handful of donors at approximately 5.3%. Estimated richness values were generally larger in naive subsets than in memory subsets.

CDR1 is MGHDK and CDR2 is SYGVNS in the germline V gene. The ends were cut back, 3 bases at V and 6 bases at J, with 7 bases in the middle. CDR3 length: 12 residues. None of the donors, who were healthy HIV-negative adults, had recently had acute infections or vaccinations. This clone was seen just once. Its antigen is still unknown. TCRdb's table, derived via immunoSEQ multiplex PCR, lists solely in-frame clones and lacks some. The sample lists fewer than 850,000 clones; less than 95% were seen once. The J gene is TRBJ2-3, the V gene TRBV25-1; D is ambiguous. The TCR sequence derives from a young man in good health. Some clones in this sample may be carry-over from other donors' samples. Source material: memory CD8+ T cells from PBMCs. Subset in this sample: CD45RO+ cells pooled with CCR7-negative TemRA cells. The CDR3, as DNA: TGTGCCAGCAGTGAGGTTTCCGATACGCAGTATTTT. Its translation is CASSEVSDTQYF.